The clone carrying this T cell receptor beta chain was seen a few times. A second PCR of 7 to 11 cycles used a sample-barcoded 5' primer and a J-beta primer mix. TCRdb passed the 5' RACE reads through MiXCR, listing each CDR3 protein once. Among 1.5 million to 2 million distinct CDR3 sequences listed, roughly 27% were seen once. V shed 10 bases and J 5 bases; nucleotides not matched to a gene: 9. Germline values: CDR1 MNHEY, CDR2 SVGAGI. The CDR3 has 13 amino acids. This specimen belongs to a study of blood T cells in healthy people across ages. What was sequenced was blood. The J gene is TRBJ2-3, the V gene TRBV6-5, with TRBD2 identical over 7 bases. This receptor was obtained from a woman under 40 in good health. CDR3 region: CATGGRIEDTQYF. The CDR3, as DNA: TGTGCCACGGGGGGTAGGATCGAAGATACGCAGTATTTT.